Sequencing of this T cell receptor (beta chain) was carried out in a study of T cell changes during pregnancy in multiple sclerosis. Some clones are missing from TCRdb's copy, which holds only in-frame ones; the method was immunoSEQ multiplex PCR. The sample holds 60,000 or so clones; roughly nine tenths are singletons and the top ten take around 0.81%. This CDR3 is built from 16 residues. From germline, CDR1 is LNHDA and CDR2 SQIVND (reference sequence). Between the trimmed V and J ends, which lost 7 bases and 0 bases, there was a span of 17 bases. This sample comprised peripheral blood, obtained before pregnancy. The V call is TRBV19, the J call TRBJ2-3; weak D call: TRBD2 (7 bases). The source of this sequence is a female donor with multiple sclerosis, enrolled in a pregnancy study. Written as DNA, the CDR3 is TGTGCCAGTAACCCCCGGGGGGCCCTTAGCACAGATACGCAGTATTTT. Encoded protein: CASNPRGALSTDTQYF.